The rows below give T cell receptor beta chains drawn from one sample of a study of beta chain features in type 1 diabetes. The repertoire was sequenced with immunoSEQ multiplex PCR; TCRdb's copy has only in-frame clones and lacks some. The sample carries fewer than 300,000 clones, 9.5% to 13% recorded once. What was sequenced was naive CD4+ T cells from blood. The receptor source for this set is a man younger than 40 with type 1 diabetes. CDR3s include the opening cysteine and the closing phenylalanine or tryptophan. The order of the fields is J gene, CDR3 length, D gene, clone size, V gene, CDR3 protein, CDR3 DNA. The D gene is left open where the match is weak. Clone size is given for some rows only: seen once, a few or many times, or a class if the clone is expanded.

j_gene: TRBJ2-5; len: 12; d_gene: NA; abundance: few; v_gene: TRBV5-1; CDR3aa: CASSLSEETQYF; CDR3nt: TGCGCCAGCAGCTTGTCAGAAGAGACCCAGTACTTC
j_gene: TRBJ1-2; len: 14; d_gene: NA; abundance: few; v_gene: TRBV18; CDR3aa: CASSPSVNPYGYTF; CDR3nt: TGTGCCAGCTCACCATCAGTGAACCCCTATGGCTACACCTTC
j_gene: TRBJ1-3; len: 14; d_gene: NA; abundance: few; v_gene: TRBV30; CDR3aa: CAWIPPSSGNTIYF; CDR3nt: TGTGCCTGGATTCCCCCGAGCTCTGGAAACACCATATATTTT
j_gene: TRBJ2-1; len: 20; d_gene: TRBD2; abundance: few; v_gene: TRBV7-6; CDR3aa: CASSGGASGGRLSSYNEQFF; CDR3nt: TGTGCCAGCAGCGGAGGAGCTAGCGGGGGACGCCTTAGCTCCTACAATGAGCAGTTCTTC
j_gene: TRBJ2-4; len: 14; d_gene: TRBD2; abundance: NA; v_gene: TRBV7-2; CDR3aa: CASRKAGGRNIQYF; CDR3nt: TGTGCCAGCAGAAAAGCGGGGGGGCGAAACATTCAGTACTTC
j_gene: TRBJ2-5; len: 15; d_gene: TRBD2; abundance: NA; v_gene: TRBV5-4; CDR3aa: CASSLRAGGQETQYF; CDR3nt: TGTGCCAGCAGCCTCAGGGCGGGGGGACAAGAGACCCAGTACTTC
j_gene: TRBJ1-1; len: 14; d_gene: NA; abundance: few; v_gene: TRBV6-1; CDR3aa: CASTLDSWNTEAFF; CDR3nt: TGTGCCAGCACCCTGGACAGCTGGAACACTGAAGCTTTCTTT
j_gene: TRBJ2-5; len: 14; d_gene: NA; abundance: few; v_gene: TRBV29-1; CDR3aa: CSVGGGALRETQYF; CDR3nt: TGCAGCGTTGGGGGGGGCGCCCTTCGGGAGACCCAGTACTTC
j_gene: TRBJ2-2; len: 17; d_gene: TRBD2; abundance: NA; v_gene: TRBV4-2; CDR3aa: CASSHPGGLPNTGELFF; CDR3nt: TGTGCCAGCAGCCACCCCGGGGGACTACCGAACACCGGGGAGCTGTTTTTT
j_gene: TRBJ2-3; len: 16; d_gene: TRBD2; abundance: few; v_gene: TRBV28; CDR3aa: CASSPRGAGNTDTQYF; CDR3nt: TGTGCCAGCAGTCCCCGGGGAGCGGGGAATACAGATACGCAGTATTTT
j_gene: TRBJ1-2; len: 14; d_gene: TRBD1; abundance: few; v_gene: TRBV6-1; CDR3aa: CASTRTGLDYGYTF; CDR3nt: TGTGCCAGCACCCGGACAGGGCTCGACTATGGCTACACCTTC
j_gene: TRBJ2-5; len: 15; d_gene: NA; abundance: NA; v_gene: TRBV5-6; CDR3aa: CASSFRDSGTETQYF; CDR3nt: TGTGCCAGCAGCTTCCGGGACTCCGGGACGGAGACCCAGTACTTC
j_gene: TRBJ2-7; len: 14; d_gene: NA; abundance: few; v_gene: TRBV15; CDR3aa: CATSRGGTAQGQYF; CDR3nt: TGTGCCACCAGCAGGGGCGGGACAGCCCAGGGGCAGTACTTC